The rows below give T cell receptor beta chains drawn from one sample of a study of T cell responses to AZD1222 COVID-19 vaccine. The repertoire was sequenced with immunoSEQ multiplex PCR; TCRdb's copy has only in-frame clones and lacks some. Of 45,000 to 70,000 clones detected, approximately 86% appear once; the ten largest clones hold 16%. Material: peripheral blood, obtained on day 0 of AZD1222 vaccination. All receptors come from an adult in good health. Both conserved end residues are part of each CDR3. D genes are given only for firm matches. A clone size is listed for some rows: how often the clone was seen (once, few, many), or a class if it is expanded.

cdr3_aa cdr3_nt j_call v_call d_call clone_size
CSARNRETQYF TGCAGTGCTAGAAACCGAGAGACCCAGTACTTC TRBJ2-5 TRBV20-1 NA NA
CASSFPSTTNEKLFF TGTGCCAGCAGCTTTCCGTCTACAACTAATGAAAAACTGTTTTTT TRBJ1-4 TRBV7-9 NA NA
CASSNPGGTYPYNTEAFF TGTGCCAGCAGTAACCCCGGGGGCACTTACCCCTATAACACTGAAGCTTTCTTT TRBJ1-1 TRBV6-2/TRBV6-3 NA NA
CAITDRGSGNTIYF TGTGCCATCACTGACAGGGGGTCTGGAAACACCATATATTTT TRBJ1-3 TRBV10-3 TRBD1 NA
CASSQEQHPPGSNEQFF TGTGCCAGCAGCCAAGAACAGCATCCACCGGGGTCCAATGAGCAGTTCTTC TRBJ2-1 TRBV3-1/TRBV3-2 NA NA
CASSLAGDYGYTF TGTGCCAGCAGTTTGGCGGGGGACTATGGCTACACCTTC TRBJ1-2 TRBV28 NA NA
CASSEGRRPFYNEQFF TGTGCCAGCAGTGAAGGACGGAGGCCTTTTTACAATGAGCAGTTCTTC TRBJ2-1 TRBV6-1 NA NA
CASSNTGLAGDEQYF TGCGCCAGCAGCAATACGGGACTAGCGGGAGACGAGCAGTACTTC TRBJ2-7 TRBV5-1 TRBD2 NA
CASKDGRGNEQYF TGTGCCAGCAAGGACGGCAGGGGTAACGAGCAGTACTTC TRBJ2-7 TRBV13 NA once
CASSAARTYEQYF TGTGCCAGCAGTGCCGCCAGAACCTACGAGCAGTACTTC TRBJ2-7 TRBV2 NA NA
CASSFAPLYGYTF TGTGCCAGCAGCTTTGCCCCTCTCTATGGCTACACCTTC TRBJ1-2 TRBV11-2 NA NA
CATKVGRNEQFF TGTGCCACCAAGGTAGGGCGCAATGAGCAGTTCTTC TRBJ2-1 TRBV19 NA NA
CASSARQGRNTIYF TGTGCCAGCAGCGCTAGACAGGGGCGAAACACCATATATTTT TRBJ1-3 TRBV11-2 TRBD1 once
CASSYSVSSPDGYTF TGTGCCAGCAGTTACTCGGTTAGTTCTCCGGATGGCTACACCTTC TRBJ1-2 TRBV6-5 NA few
CASSLSGYYGYTF TGTGCCAGCAGCTTATCGGGGTACTATGGCTACACCTTC TRBJ1-2 TRBV7-2 NA NA
CASSRTLSGTSGVYNEQFF TGCGCCAGCAGCCGAACCCTAAGTGGAACTAGCGGGGTCTACAATGAGCAGTTCTTC TRBJ2-1 TRBV5-1 TRBD2 NA
CASSQSASSFYNEQFF TGTGCCAGCAGCCAATCCGCCTCCAGTTTCTACAATGAGCAGTTCTTC TRBJ2-1 TRBV14 NA NA
CASSLRTGLNTEAFF TGTGCCAGCAGCTTACGGACAGGCTTAAACACTGAAGCTTTCTTT TRBJ1-1 TRBV7-9 TRBD1 NA
CASATGPREQYF TGTGCCAGCGCGACAGGTCCTCGCGAGCAGTACTTC TRBJ2-7 TRBV28 NA NA
CASSEAPGPPVQPQHF TGTGCCAGCAGTGAAGCCCCAGGACCCCCAGTCCAGCCCCAGCATTTT TRBJ1-5 TRBV2 NA NA
CASSFRGGGIPYEQYF TGTGCCAGCAGTTTCCGTGGCGGAGGGATACCCTACGAGCAGTACTTC TRBJ2-7 TRBV28 NA NA
CASGLAGDTGELFF TGTGCCAGTGGACTAGCGGGAGACACCGGGGAGCTGTTTTTT TRBJ2-2 TRBV2 TRBD2 once
CASRERTGELFF TGTGCCAGCAGAGAAAGGACCGGGGAGCTGTTTTTT TRBJ2-2 TRBV28 NA NA
CASSLIASGPFTGEQYF TGTGCCAGCAGTTTAATCGCTAGCGGGCCTTTTACGGGCGAGCAGTACTTC TRBJ2-7 TRBV28 TRBD2 NA
CASSSGTSGTGEQFF TGTGCCAGCAGTTCCGGGACTAGCGGGACCGGTGAGCAGTTCTTC TRBJ2-1 TRBV2 TRBD2 NA
CASQIHRDRFF TGTGCCAGCCAGATCCATAGAGACAGGTTTTTT TRBJ1-4 TRBV6-5 NA NA
CATSRDAWGEETQYF TGTGCCACCAGCAGGGATGCATGGGGGGAAGAGACCCAGTACTTC TRBJ2-5 TRBV15 NA NA
CASTFGGNTGELFF TGTGCCAGCACCTTCGGGGGGAACACCGGGGAGCTGTTTTTT TRBJ2-2 TRBV7-9 NA NA
CASSHPRGGFGNEQFF TGCGCCAGCAGCCACCCTCGAGGGGGTTTTGGGAATGAGCAGTTCTTC TRBJ2-1 TRBV4-1 NA once
CASSQEPGLYSVEQFF TGCGCCAGCAGCCAAGAACCGGGACTATACTCTGTTGAGCAGTTCTTC TRBJ2-1 TRBV4-3 TRBD2 NA
CASRGTGGLDTEAFF TGTGCCAGCAGAGGGACAGGGGGCTTGGACACTGAAGCTTTCTTT TRBJ1-1 TRBV28 TRBD1 NA
CASSRRENTEAFF TGTGCCAGTAGTCGCAGGGAAAACACTGAAGCTTTCTTT TRBJ1-1 TRBV19 NA once
CASSIDTTGQRFYNEQFF TGTGCCAGTAGTATAGACACCACGGGACAAAGATTCTACAATGAGCAGTTCTTC TRBJ2-1 TRBV19 NA NA
CASSFGTEKNTEAFF TGTGCCAGCAGCTTCGGGACAGAGAAGAACACTGAAGCTTTCTTT TRBJ1-1 TRBV11-2 TRBD1 NA
CASSEGLDRGDGYTF TGTGCCAGCAGTGAGGGACTGGACAGGGGGGATGGCTACACCTTC TRBJ1-2 TRBV2 TRBD1 NA
CASSLGSGRNTGELFF TGCGCCAGCAGCTTGGGCAGCGGGAGGAACACCGGGGAGCTGTTTTTT TRBJ2-2 TRBV5-1 TRBD2 NA
CARWAGRDTEAFF TGCGCCCGCTGGGCAGGGAGGGACACTGAAGCTTTCTTT TRBJ1-1 TRBV23-1 NA NA
CASSLTGTHQETQYF TGCGCCAGCAGCCTTACCGGGACTCACCAAGAGACCCAGTACTTC TRBJ2-5 TRBV5-1 NA NA
CASSQEGEPQDLYGYTF TGTGCCAGCAGCCAAGAGGGAGAGCCTCAGGATTTATATGGCTACACCTTC TRBJ1-2 TRBV4-2 NA NA
CASSSPQYGYTF TGTGCCAGCAGTTCCCCCCAGTATGGCTACACCTTC TRBJ1-2 TRBV6-5 NA NA
CASSPNFYEQYF TGTGCCAGCAGCCCCAACTTCTACGAGCAGTACTTC TRBJ2-7 TRBV7-2 NA NA
CASTLDGGMNTEAFF TGTGCCAGCACCCTGGACGGGGGCATGAACACTGAAGCTTTCTTT TRBJ1-1 TRBV2 NA NA
CASSEFGGPNTEAFF TGTGCCAGCAGTGAATTCGGGGGGCCGAACACTGAAGCTTTCTTT TRBJ1-1 TRBV6-4 NA NA
CASSYLGQGGSYTF TGTGCCAGCAGTTACCTAGGACAGGGAGGGAGCTACACCTTC TRBJ1-2 TRBV6-5 TRBD1 NA
CASSKAQETGPAGYEQYF TGTGCCAGCAGCAAAGCGCAGGAAACAGGGCCTGCCGGATACGAGCAGTACTTC TRBJ2-7 TRBV21-1 NA NA
CAISEAPGQGAGEKLFF TGTGCCATCAGTGAGGCGCCGGGACAGGGGGCAGGAGAAAAACTGTTTTTT TRBJ1-4 TRBV10-3 TRBD1 NA
CASSPGTNNEQFF TGTGCCAGCTCTCCCGGGACAAACAATGAGCAGTTCTTC TRBJ2-1 TRBV18 NA NA